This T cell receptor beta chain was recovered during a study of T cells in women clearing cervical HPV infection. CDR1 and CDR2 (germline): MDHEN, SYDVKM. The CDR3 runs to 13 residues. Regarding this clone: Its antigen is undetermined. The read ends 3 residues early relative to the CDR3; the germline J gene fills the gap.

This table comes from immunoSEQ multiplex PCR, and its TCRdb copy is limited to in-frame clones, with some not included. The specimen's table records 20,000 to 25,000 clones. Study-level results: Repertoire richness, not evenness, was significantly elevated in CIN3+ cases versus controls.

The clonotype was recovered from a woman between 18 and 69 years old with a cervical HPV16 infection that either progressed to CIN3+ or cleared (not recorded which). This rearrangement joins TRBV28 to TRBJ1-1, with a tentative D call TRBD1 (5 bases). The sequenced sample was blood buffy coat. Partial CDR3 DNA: TGTGCCAGCAGTTTAGAAACAGGTCTGGGG. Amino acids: CASSLETGLG. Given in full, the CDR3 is CASSLETGLGAFF.